These 20 T cell receptor beta chains share one sample of origin, sequenced in a study of Graves' ophthalmopathy and Graves' hyperthyroidism. RNA transcripts yielded amplified TCR beta CDR3 regions. The authors performed first-round RT-PCR with HTBI primers and then a second-round multiplex PCR. TCRdb reprocessed the multiplex PCR reads via MiXCR and lists one record per CDR3 protein. The sample holds more than 150,000 distinct CDR3 sequences, roughly 37% seen once. Sequencing input: peripheral blood. These receptors came from a woman between 35 and 50 years old with Graves' ophthalmopathy.

The chain recombines TRBV2 with TRBJ1-1; TRBD1 matches at 8 bases. The germline V gene has CDR1 SNHLY and CDR2 FYNNEI. V lost 5 bases and J lost 6; bases outside the gene matches: 5. The CDR3 length is 13 residues. The CDR3 DNA reads as TGTGCCAGCAGTTTACAGGGGGTAGCTGAAGCTTTCTTT. Its protein is CASSLQGVAEAFF.

This clonotype was observed many times. The rearrangement joins TRBV18 to TRBJ2-5; D not certain. CDR1 is KGHSH, CDR2 LQKENI, per germline. The CDR3 totals 14 residues. V was trimmed by 0 bases and J by 3 bases, leaving 8 bases between them. CDR3 nucleotides: TGTGCCAGCTCACCACCACAAGAGAAAGAGACCCAGTACTTC. Amino acids: CASSPPQEKETQYF.

There are a few counts of this clonotype. The V call is TRBV12-3 or TRBV12-4, the J call TRBJ2-7, with a weak D call TRBD2 (5 bases). The length of the CDR3 is 15 residues. Trimming removed 6 bases at V and 6 bases at J, with 21 bases between. The CDR3 protein is CASSPGGWSTSEQYF. The CDR3, as DNA: TGTGCCAGCAGCCCCGGAGGCTGGTCTACTAGCGAGCAGTACTTC.

The sample holds one count of this clonotype. The germline gene is not matched at one end of the junction; a read error may be the cause. J is TRBJ1-5 and V is TRBV2; 10 bases fit TRBD1. The germline CDR1 and CDR2 sequences are SNHLY and FYNNEI. There are 13 residues in the CDR3. The CDR3 sequence is CASRTGGNQPQRF. The CDR3 DNA is TGTGCCAGCCGGACAGGGGGTAATCAGCCCCAGCGTTTT.

This clonotype was seen at least ten times. The genes are TRBV3-1 and TRBJ2-7, with 9 positions matching TRBD2. Germline CDR1 is LGHDT and CDR2 is YNNKEL (reference sequence). The CDR3 covers 16 residues. V shed 2 bases, J shed 3 bases, and the junction held 8 bases outside the gene matches. CDR3 sequence reads: CASSQTLRGGLYEQYF. The CDR3 DNA sequence: TGTGCCAGCAGCCAAACCTTGCGGGGGGGCCTCTACGAGCAGTACTTC.

This clonotype was detected ten times or more. The rearrangement joins TRBV6-6 to TRBJ2-7; D possibly matches TRBD1 or TRBD2 (5 bases each). Per germline, CDR1 MNHNY and CDR2 SVGAGI (reference sequence). V lost 4 bases, J lost 7 bases, and 17 bases lay in between. The CDR3 has 14 residues. CDR3 DNA sequence: TGTGCCAGCAGTTCAGACTTCCAGAGGGGAGAGCAGTACTTC. This codes for CASSSDFQRGEQYF.

The chain couples TRBV28 to TRBJ1-1, with a weak D call TRBD1 (5 bases). Trimming pared 4 bases from V and 0 bases from J, leaving 12 bases between. CDR1 and CDR2 from the germline V gene are MDHEN and SYDVKM. The CDR3 has 15 residues. As DNA, the CDR3 is TGTGCCAGCAGTTCCCGCAGGGCGGTGAACACTGAAGCTTTCTTT. It specifies CASSSRRAVNTEAFF.

This clonotype appeared many times. The V call is TRBV5-6, the J call TRBJ1-5; a weak D match, TRBD1 (5 bases). Trimming pared 0 bases from V and 4 bases from J, leaving 8 bases between. This CDR3 has 14 amino acids. From germline, CDR1 is SGHDT and CDR2 YYEEEE. In nucleotides, the CDR3 is TGTGCCAGCAGCTTGGCGGGGGATAATCAGCCCCAGCATTTT. This sequence encodes CASSLAGDNQPQHF.

V and J are TRBV11-2 and TRBJ1-3; D is unresolved. The CDR3 totals 16 residues. The V and J ends lost 0 bases and 0 bases respectively, with 9 bases between them. Germline V gene sequence: CDR1 SGHAT, CDR2 FQNNGV. The DNA for the CDR3 is TGTGCCAGCAGCTTAGAGCGACCCAACTCTGGAAACACCATATATTTT. Translated: CASSLERPNSGNTIYF.

This clonotype showed up many times. The V call is TRBV9, the J call TRBJ1-2; TRBD1 might be the D (5 bases). The V gene's germline CDR1 is SGDLS and CDR2 YYNGEE. The CDR3 runs to 15 residues. The V gene lost 0 bases and the J gene lost 4 bases, with 13 bases spanning the gap. Here the CDR3 reads CASSVGLDTIYGYTF. The CDR3 DNA reads as TGTGCCAGCAGCGTAGGGCTGGACACGATCTATGGCTACACCTTC.

V gene TRBV6-5 combines with J gene TRBJ2-7, with a weak D call TRBD1 (5 bases). The CDR3 spans 13 residues. Germline CDR1 and CDR2: MNHEY and SVGAGI. Between the trimmed V and J ends, which lost 2 bases and 3 bases, there was a span of 8 bases. As DNA, the CDR3 is TGTGCCAGCAGTTACCCAGGGAACTACGAGCAGTACTTC. Its protein product is CASSYPGNYEQYF.

This clonotype was observed many times. The chain joins TRBV4-2 to TRBJ2-5; no clear D gene. This CDR3 spans 16 amino acids. Germline-derived CDR1 and CDR2 are LGHNA and YNFKEQ. Trimming left V 0 bases short and J 3 bases short, with 14 bases between. The CDR3 spells CASSQEGALLKETQYF. CDR3 coding DNA: TGTGCCAGCAGCCAAGAAGGTGCACTACTAAAAGAGACCCAGTACTTC.

In this sample, this clonotype turned up many times. The CDR3 sequence: CASSLQWGTEAFF. The CDR3 region has the DNA TGTGCCAGCAGTTTACAGTGGGGCACTGAAGCTTTCTTT. This chain joins TRBV12-3 or TRBV12-4 and TRBJ1-1; D is undetermined. V lost 2 bases and J lost 4, with 8 bases in between. This CDR3 has 13 amino acids.

The table lists this clonotype with many counts. V usage is TRBV6-2 or TRBV6-3 and J usage is TRBJ1-1, with D unresolved. This CDR3 is 13 amino acids long. Trimming shortened V by 7 bases and J by 0 bases, and 9 bases separated the two germline ends. Germline-derived CDR1 and CDR2 are MNHEY and SVGEGT. The CDR3 sequence: CASTDNLNTEAFF. CDR3 nucleotide sequence: TGTGCCAGCACAGACAACTTGAACACTGAAGCTTTCTTT.

This clonotype was counted ten times or more. J is TRBJ1-1 and V is TRBV15, with 8 positions matching TRBD1. Germline CDR1 is LNHNV and CDR2 is YYDKDF (reference sequence). The trim removed 0 bases at V and 11 bases at J, leaving 17 bases unmatched. The CDR3 spans 17 residues. The CDR3 nucleotides read TGTGCCACCAGCAGAGATATCACGCCCACAGGGGGAGGTCTGGCTTTCTTT. Its translation is CATSRDITPTGGGLAFF.

This clonotype was seen many times. The chain employs TRBV5-1 and TRBJ1-2; TRBD1 agrees at 8 bases. Germline V gene sequence: CDR1 SGHRS, CDR2 YFSETQ. With 4 bases clipped from V and 14 bases from J, the junction kept 13 bases outside the gene matches. This CDR3 has 13 amino acids. The CDR3 region is CASSVDNPHRGTF. The CDR3, as DNA: TGCGCCAGCAGCGTGGACAATCCTCACAGGGGGACCTTC.

The V and J genes are TRBV5-8 and TRBJ1-2; D is ambiguous. V lost 1 base and J 8 bases, leaving 12 bases between the germline ends. CDR3 length equals 13 residues. Germline V gene data show CDR1 as SGHTS and CDR2 as YDEGEE. The CDR3 is CASSLTRRGGYTF. CDR3 DNA sequence: TGTGCCAGCAGCTTGACTAGACGAGGCGGCTACACCTTC.

This clonotype has at least ten counts. The chain's CDR3 is CASSLAGALSSYEQYF. CDR3 DNA sequence: TGTGCCAGCAGCTTAGCTGGCGCCCTCAGCTCCTACGAGCAGTACTTC. The chain joins TRBV7-2 to TRBJ2-7; D remains ambiguous. Per the germline V gene, CDR1 is SGHTA and CDR2 is FQGNSA. The CDR3 sequence is 16 residues long. V gave up 0 bases and J gave up 0 bases, with 12 bases separating them. The variable domain in full, with the rest retrieved from reference TRBV7-2 and TRBJ2-7, is GAGVSQSPSNKVTEKGKDVELRCDPISGHTALYWYRQSLGQGLEFLIYFQGNSAPDKSGLPSDRFSAERTGGSVSTLTIQRTQQEDSAVYLCASSLAGALSSYEQYFGPGTRLTVT.

The chain couples TRBV6-2 or TRBV6-3 to TRBJ2-7, with 8 bases that match TRBD1. The trim removed 5 bases at V and 5 bases at J, leaving 8 bases unmatched. The CDR3 totals 14 residues. Germline assignment: CDR1 MNHEY and CDR2 SVGEGT. CDR3 sequence reads: CASSSGAGGDEQYF. The CDR3 DNA is TGTGCCAGCAGTAGCGGCGCAGGGGGCGACGAGCAGTACTTC.

There are many counts of this clonotype. The chain uses TRBV6-5 and TRBJ1-1; D possibly corresponds to TRBD1 (5 bases). Between the trimmed V and J ends, which lost 6 bases and 1 base, there was a span of 12 bases. The CDR3 totals 14 residues. CDR1 MNHEY and CDR2 SVGAGI come from the germline V gene. CDR3 nucleotide sequence: TGTGCCAGCAGCCCAAGCAGGGAGAACACTGAAGCTTTCTTT. It codes for CASSPSRENTEAFF.